Here is one T cell receptor (beta chain) with its context. What it recognizes is unknown. This entry belongs to a study of cytomegalovirus exposure and HLA in healthy donors. The PCR had 60 Vbeta and 13 Jbeta primers. The assay was immunoSEQ multiplex PCR, and TCRdb's table has in-frame clones only and misses some. This sample yields fewer than 95,000 clones, of which over 60% are seen a single time; over 3% belongs to the top ten. Study outcomes and limitations: Some segments of the V type, notably TRBV6-2 and TRBV6-3, were excluded as indistinguishable. Reportedly, fewer N-insertions than the approximately 600-donor mean appeared in an Asian-associated ancestry cluster in a later analysis.

There are 16 residues in the CDR3. Germline V gene sequence: CDR1 MNHEY, CDR2 SMNVEV (reference sequence). V was pared by 6 bases and J by 3 bases, with 9 bases of the junction left unmatched. This receptor was identified in a man aged 35 to 55 in good health and CMV-seronegative. What was sequenced was PBMCs. The V and J genes are TRBV27 and TRBJ2-3; TRBD2 matches 10 bases. The CDR3 DNA follows: TGTGCCAGCAGCCTCCTCGAGCGGGGGGGGACAGATACGCAGTATTTT. Its protein product is CASSLLERGGTDTQYF.